This T cell receptor (beta chain) comes out of a study of CD4 and CD8 cells across lung adenocarcinoma regions. TCRdb processed the PCR reads anew with MiXCR; each CDR3 protein has one entry. The table lists roughly 25,000 distinct CDR3 sequences, roughly half of them singletons. The CDR3 consists of 13 residues. With 5 bases clipped from V and 3 bases from J, the junction kept 2 bases outside the gene matches. Germline assignment: CDR1 MNHNS and CDR2 SASEGT. Localized lung adenocarcinoma, a non-small cell lung cancer, affected the donors. In this sample, this clonotype turned up many times. The sample was CD4+ T cells from the center of a lung tumor. This rearrangement joins TRBV6-1 to TRBJ1-2; 8 bases align to TRBD1. The sequence was obtained from a male donor with lung adenocarcinoma. The CD4 and CD8 labels of this study may be unreliable. The CDR3 is CASSPGGHYGYTF. The CDR3 region has the DNA TGTGCCAGCAGTCCAGGGGGCCACTATGGCTACACCTTC.